Below, 17 T cell receptor beta chains from the same sample are listed, as sequenced in a study of blood T cells in healthy people across ages. A second PCR, run for about 7 to 11 cycles, used a sample-barcoded 5' primer plus a J-beta primer mix. TCRdb reprocessed the 5' RACE reads with MiXCR, giving one entry per CDR3 protein. Of 700,000 to 800,000 distinct CDR3 sequences in the sample, more than 40% were seen once. Material for sequencing was blood. These receptors were taken from a woman aged 60 to 75 in good health.

The chain couples TRBV18 to TRBJ2-1; tentative D call: TRBD2 (7 bases). The DNA end lines up better with TRBJ2-7; the J call may be wrong. The CDR3 length is 17 residues. Germline-derived CDR1 and CDR2 are KGHSH and LQKENI. CDR3 in DNA: TGTGCCAGCTCAACCGTATCAGGCGGGGGCCCCTACAATGAGCAGTACTTC. Translation gives CASSTVSGGGPYNEQYF.

Only a few counts were recorded for this clonotype. This rearrangement joins TRBV27 to TRBJ2-6; D is unresolved. The CDR3 sequence is 16 residues long. Looked up from germline, CDR1 is MNHEY and CDR2 is SMNVEV (reference sequence). The germline V and J ends were trimmed by 3 bases and 3 bases, with 12 bases remaining between them. CDR3 sequence reads: CASSFKGWSGANVLTF. CDR3 coding DNA: TGTGCCAGCAGTTTTAAAGGGTGGAGTGGGGCCAACGTCCTGACTTTC. Filled out from reference TRBV27 and TRBJ2-6, the complete variable domain reads EAQVTQNPRYLITVTGKKLTVTCSQNMNHEYMSWYRQDPGLGLRQIYYSMNVEVTDKGDVPEGYKVSRKEKRNFPLILESPSPNQTSLYFCASSFKGWSGANVLTFGAGSRLTVL.

This clonotype was recorded many times. This chain links TRBV7-2 with TRBJ2-3; D is perhaps TRBD2 (5 bases). Trimming took 5 bases from V and 4 from J, leaving 16 bases between them. The germline V gene has CDR1 SGHTA and CDR2 FQGNSA. CDR3 length: 15 residues. CDR3 DNA sequence: TGTGCCAGCAGCAATCGTTGGGGTAGCGCAGATACGCAGTATTTT. Its translation: CASSNRWGSADTQYF.

This rearrangement joins TRBV27 to TRBJ1-1; D unclear. CDR1 is MNHEY and CDR2 is SMNVEV in the germline V gene (reference sequence). The germline V and J ends were trimmed by 8 bases and 0 bases, with 13 bases remaining between them. This CDR3 contains 14 residues. The CDR3 DNA is TGTGCCAGCCTCTCCAGGTCCATGAACACTGAAGCTTTCTTT. This gives the protein CASLSRSMNTEAFF.

This clonotype came up a few times. The genes are TRBV4-2 and TRBJ2-3; TRBD2 agrees at 10 bases. The J segment lost 4 bases and the V segment lost 1 base, leaving 5 bases of the junction unmatched. The CDR3 length is 16 residues. Germline CDR1 LGHNA, CDR2 YNFKEQ. In DNA form, the CDR3 reads TGTGCCAGCAGCCAAGGAGCGGGGGGGCCCTCAGATACGCAGTATTTT. Amino acids: CASSQGAGGPSDTQYF.

This chain uses TRBV6-6 with TRBJ2-5, with D possibly matching TRBD1 (6 bases). This CDR3 comprises 15 residues. The germline CDR1 and CDR2 sequences are MNHNY and SVGAGI (reference sequence). Trimming stripped 0 bases from V and 4 bases from J, with 12 bases between. Written as DNA, the CDR3 is TGTGCCAGCAGTTACTCGAGGGGGTTAGGAGAGACCCAGTACTTC. This codes for CASSYSRGLGETQYF.

The CDR3 DNA sequence: TGCGCCAGCAGCTCGGGACTAGCGGGAGGGACGAATGAGCAGTTCTTC. Encoded protein: CASSSGLAGGTNEQFF. V and J are TRBV5-1 and TRBJ2-1; 16 bases are a match to TRBD2. The trim removed 3 bases at V and 7 bases at J, leaving 4 bases unmatched. CDR3 length equals 16 residues. Germline CDR1 SGHRS, CDR2 YFSETQ. Variable domain in full (rest from reference TRBV5-1 and TRBJ2-1): KAGVTQTPRYLIKTRGQQVTLSCSPISGHRSVSWYQQTPGQGLQFLFEYFSETQRNKGNFPGRFSGRQFSNSRSEMNVSTLELGDSALYLCASSSGLAGGTNEQFFGPGTRLTVL.

This clonotype was detected a few times. This sequence joins TRBV4-3 and TRBJ2-1; perhaps TRBD2 as D (6 bases). Trimming shortened V by 0 bases and J by 7 bases, and 25 bases separated the two germline ends. Germline lookup yields CDR1 LGHNA and CDR2 YSLEER. CDR3 length: 19 residues. The CDR3 DNA sequence: TGCGCCAGCAGCCAAGATCCTCCAACTAGACTAGGAAGAAGTAATGAGCAGTTCTTC. Translating gives CASSQDPPTRLGRSNEQFF.

This clonotype occurred once. At one end, the junction sequence differs from germline, possibly due to a read error. The chain combines TRBV15 with TRBJ2-1, with 16 bases matching TRBD2. Per the germline V gene, CDR1 is LNHNV and CDR2 is YYDKDF (reference sequence). The CDR3 length is 19 residues. CDR3 sequence reads: CATSSELAGTSGRVNGQFF. CDR3 nucleotides: TGTGCCACCAGCAGTGAATTAGCCGGGACTAGCGGGAGGGTGAATGGGCAGTTCTTC. Drawing the rest from reference TRBV15 and TRBJ2-1, the complete variable domain is DAMVIQNPRYQVTQFGKPVTLSCSQTLNHNVMYWYQQKSSQAPKLLFHYYDKDFNNEADTPDNFQSRRPNTSFCFLDIRSPGLGDTAMYLCATSSELAGTSGRVNGQFFGPGTRLTVL.

This clonotype was recorded a few times. The chain uses TRBV6-6 and TRBJ2-5, with D possibly matching TRBD2 (6 bases). V shed 6 bases and J shed 11 bases, with 19 bases lying between them. The CDR3 is made up of 13 amino acids. Germline assignment: CDR1 MNHNY and CDR2 SVGAGI (reference sequence). CDR3 in DNA: TGTGCCAGCAGCCCTGACCTCGCTCGGGAGCAGTACTTC. Residues: CASSPDLAREQYF.

The rearrangement links TRBV20-1 to TRBJ2-1, with a tentative D call TRBD2 (6 bases). The assigned J gene may be wrong: the sequence end matches TRBJ2-7 better. Germline V gene data show CDR1 as DFQATT and CDR2 as SNEGSKA (reference sequence). This CDR3 has 16 residues. The CDR3 DNA follows: TGCAGTGCTAGTGGCCTTAGGCTAGCGACGTACAATGAGCAGTACTTC. This gives the protein CSASGLRLATYNEQYF.

This clonotype was seen only a few times. The chain is built from TRBV6-6 and TRBJ1-4, with D perhaps matching TRBD1 (5 bases). Germline assignment: CDR1 MNHNY and CDR2 SVGAGI (reference sequence). With 0 bases removed from V and 5 bases from J, the gap between germline ends came to 10 bases. This CDR3 has 15 residues. This CDR3 reads CASSYSTGGNEKLFF. CDR3 in DNA: TGTGCCAGCAGTTACTCGACGGGGGGGAATGAAAAACTGTTTTTT.

The chain combines TRBV28 with TRBJ2-4; TRBD1 agrees at 7 bases. The CDR3 totals 17 residues. Per the germline V gene, CDR1 is MDHEN and CDR2 is SYDVKM. Trimming cost V 3 bases and J 2 bases; bases outside gene matches: 10. The CDR3 nucleotides read TGTGCCAGCAGTTTGGGCGAGACAGGGTTGTCCAAAAACATTCAGTACTTC. It translates to CASSLGETGLSKNIQYF.

Points on this clonotype: One end of the junction does not line up with germline, which may come from a read error. The chain combines TRBV11-3 with TRBJ2-1; D is undetermined. This CDR3 spans 15 amino acids. Germline V gene lookup returns CDR1 SGHNT and CDR2 YENEEA. For the CDR3, the DNA is TGTGCCAGCAGCTTAGGTCAGCCCGGTTACAGTGAGCAGTTCTTC. Translated, it gives CASSLGQPGYSEQFF.

The CDR3 bases are TGTGCTAGTGGTTTGGGGACCTCTAGCGAACAAGAGACCCAGTACTTC. It specifies CASGLGTSSEQETQYF. The chain employs TRBV12-5 and TRBJ2-5, with a weak D call TRBD2 (6 bases). This CDR3 contains 16 residues. The V and J ends lost 1 base and 2 bases respectively, with 14 bases between them. Germline V CDR1 and CDR2: LGHNT, FRNRAP.

This clonotype was counted a few times. The rearrangement uses TRBV11-1 and TRBJ2-7, with 10 nucleotides matching TRBD2. This CDR3 has 16 amino acids. Germline V CDR1 and CDR2: SGHAT, FQDESV (reference sequence). Unmatched junction bases numbered 9, after V lost 5 bases and J lost 2 bases. CDR3 nucleotide sequence: TGTGCCAGCAGCATCCTAGGACTAGCGGAGACCTACGAGCAGTACTTC. This codes for CASSILGLAETYEQYF.

The V call is TRBV12-3 or TRBV12-4, the J call TRBJ1-4; 8 nucleotides agree with TRBD1. V dropped 5 bases and J dropped 8; count of bases not matched to a gene: 13. The CDR3 has 16 amino acids. CDR3 region: CASSPTLGQGNEKLFF. In nucleotides, the CDR3 is TGTGCCAGCAGTCCTACCCTCGGACAGGGAAACGAAAAACTGTTTTTT.